The clone carrying this T cell receptor beta chain was picked up a small number of times. As yet, its antigen is unknown. The data originate from a study of response to subunit inactivated influenza vaccine. TCRdb re-analysed the RT-PCR reads in MiXCR, keeping a single row per CDR3 protein. The sample has just under 550,000 distinct CDR3 sequences, around 25% seen once. General study findings and limits: Researchers suggested that each seasonal influenza vaccination recruits few new T cells.

This CDR3 is 13 amino acids long. In germline, CDR1 is SGDLS, CDR2 YYNGEE. V was cut by 0 bases and J by 5 bases, with 6 bases left in between. These sequences were also reported in another study, on T cells expressing NK-cell markers. That investigation notes: Beta-chain TCR cDNA was generated via 5'RACE template switching with UMIs. It was from sorted CD3+CD56+NKG2C+, CD3+CD56+NKG2C- and CD3+CD56-NKG2C+ T cells that TCR beta repertoires came. Just one sequenced donor of eight was HCMV-seronegative, while seven were seropositive. NKG2C+ dominant clonotypes from more than 5 donors made up about 1.0-7.5% of CD8+ T cells.

The chain combines TRBV9 with TRBJ2-1; D call uncertain. This TCR came from a man aged 50 to 60 who received an inactivated influenza vaccine. Sequenced here: CD4+ T cells sorted from PBMCs, sampled roughly 12 days after vaccination. CDR3 loop: CASSVGPNNEQFF. CDR3 DNA sequence: TGTGCCAGCAGCGTAGGGCCCAACAATGAGCAGTTCTTC.